This T cell receptor beta chain was sequenced during a study of PD-L1 blockade in urothelial cancer. Study-level information: Enrolled patients had been treated previously with 0 to 3 chemotherapy regimens.

CDR1 is SGHVS and CDR2 is FQNEAQ in the germline V gene. V lost 5 bases, J lost 7 bases, and 10 bases stayed unmatched. The CDR3 covers 15 residues. Sequenced by immunoSEQ multiplex PCR; TCRdb stores in-frame clones only, minus some. The table includes 55,000 to 80,000 clones, around 85% detected once. Time point given: pretreatment peripheral blood. Each patient's cancer was a locally advanced or metastatic urothelial carcinoma. Patient sample counts ranged from 1 to 8, pretreatment and on-treatment. J is TRBJ2-2 and V is TRBV7-8, with 7 bases identical to TRBD1. The receptor's source is a man between 60 and 75 years old with urothelial cancer. The specimen was PBMCs, collected around atezolizumab (anti-PD-L1) treatment. The CDR3 region has the DNA TGTGCCAGCAGCCTAACGGACAGGCGGGTCGGGGAGCTGTTTTTT. Translation gives CASSLTDRRVGELFF.